The rows below give T cell receptor beta chains drawn from one sample of a study of beta chain features in type 1 diabetes. The method was immunoSEQ multiplex PCR; TCRdb's version includes in-frame clones alone and lacks a portion of them. Of roughly 340,000 clones listed, 10% to 15% are singletons. Material for sequencing was naive CD4+ T cells from blood. These TCRs come from a woman aged 18-29 years with type 1 diabetes. CDR3s include the opening cysteine and the closing phenylalanine or tryptophan. The order of the fields is clone size, V gene, J gene, D gene, CDR3 DNA, CDR3 protein. A D gene is named only where the DNA matches it firmly. Rows may omit the clone size; those that give it use once, few, many or a size class.

NA	TRBV14	TRBJ2-1	NA	TGTGCCAGCAGGGGCGCGGGCATCTACAATGAGCAGTTCTTC	CASRGAGIYNEQFF
NA	TRBV30	TRBJ2-1	NA	TGTGCCTGGAGTGTATCTAGAGGACAGTTCTTC	CAWSVSRGQFF
NA	TRBV2	TRBJ2-5	NA	TGTGCCAGCGGAGTTACAGGGCTCCAAGAGACCCAGTACTTC	CASGVTGLQETQYF
NA	TRBV29-1	TRBJ1-1	TRBD1	TGCAGCGTTCAAGAACGGCTGACAGGGCAGAACACTGAAGCTTTCTTT	CSVQERLTGQNTEAFF
few	TRBV4-3	TRBJ1-6	NA	TGCGCCAGCAGCCAAGACGGAGGGATTTCACCCCTCCACTTT	CASSQDGGISPLHF
NA	TRBV7-3	TRBJ2-7	TRBD2	TGTGCCAGCAGCTTCTTAGCGGGAGACTACGAGCAGTACTTC	CASSFLAGDYEQYF
NA	TRBV6-5	TRBJ1-6	NA	TGTGCCAGCAGGATAGATAGCGATTATTCACCCCTCCACTTT	CASRIDSDYSPLHF
NA	TRBV11-2	TRBJ2-1	TRBD2	TGTGCCAGCAGCTCAGGGACTAGTCCCCATGAGCAGTTCTTC	CASSSGTSPHEQFF
few	TRBV30	TRBJ1-1	TRBD1	TGTGCCTGGACTTCAGGACAGGGGACCACTGAAGCTTTCTTT	CAWTSGQGTTEAFF
NA	TRBV29-1	TRBJ2-5	TRBD1	TGCAGCGCGGGGACAGGGACTCAAGAGACCCAGTACTTC	CSAGTGTQETQYF
NA	TRBV2	TRBJ2-3	NA	TGTGCCAGCAAGCCGGAGGACCACACAGATACGCAGTATTTT	CASKPEDHTDTQYF
NA	TRBV7-2	TRBJ2-1	NA	TGTGCCAGCAGCCCCCAGGGGTACAATGAGCAGTTCTTC	CASSPQGYNEQFF
few	TRBV5-1	TRBJ1-1	TRBD1	TGCGCCAGCAGCGTCGGGACAGGGAACACTGAAGCTTTCTTT	CASSVGTGNTEAFF
few	TRBV7-2	TRBJ2-7	NA	TGTGCCAGCAGCTTATCCGAATCGGCCTACGAGCAGTACTTC	CASSLSESAYEQYF
few	TRBV28	TRBJ1-2	TRBD1	TGTGCCAGCAGTCCGGGACAGGGCACCTATGGCTACACCTTC	CASSPGQGTYGYTF
NA	TRBV15	TRBJ1-5	NA	TGTGCCACCAGCAGGGGCGGGGGGAATCAGCCCCAGCATTTT	CATSRGGGNQPQHF
NA	TRBV18	TRBJ2-1	TRBD2	TGTGCCAGCTCACCGGCTAGCGGGAGTGACTATGAGCAGTTCTTC	CASSPASGSDYEQFF
NA	TRBV19	TRBJ1-5	NA	TGTGCCAGTAGTCAGATTGGGCCCCAGCATTTT	CASSQIGPQHF
NA	TRBV30	TRBJ1-2	NA	TGTGCCTGGAGTAGGGGAGGAACTACTAACTATGGCTACACCTTC	CAWSRGGTTNYGYTF
NA	TRBV7-2	TRBJ2-5	TRBD2	TGTGCCAGCAGCGCGGGACTAGCGGGGGGACGGGCCCAGTACTTC	CASSAGLAGGRAQYF
few	TRBV13	TRBJ1-2	TRBD1	TGTGCCAGCAGTACGGACAGGGTAGGGTATGGCTACACCTTC	CASSTDRVGYGYTF
few	TRBV5-4	TRBJ1-2	NA	TGTGCCAGCAGCTTGGAAGGGGGCTATGGCTACACCTTC	CASSLEGGYGYTF
NA	TRBV15	TRBJ2-3	NA	TGTGCCACCAGCAGAGATGGGACTGGCACAGATACGCAGTATTTT	CATSRDGTGTDTQYF
few	TRBV5-1	TRBJ2-7	NA	TGCGCCAGCAGCTTGGACAGGACCTGGGGCCACTACGAGCAGTACTTC	CASSLDRTWGHYEQYF
NA	TRBV5-4	TRBJ2-5	NA	TGTGCCAGCAGCCAAGGGAGCTCAGGGGCGTACGAGACCCAGTACTTC	CASSQGSSGAYETQYF
few	TRBV19	TRBJ1-5	NA	TGTGCCAGTAAAAGAGTCAATCAGCCCCAGCATTTT	CASKRVNQPQHF
few	TRBV19	TRBJ1-5	NA	TGTGCCAGTAGTTCCCCGAGGGGGTACGGACAGCCCCAGCATTTT	CASSSPRGYGQPQHF
few	TRBV27	TRBJ2-7	NA	TGTGCCAGCAGTTTCCCCGCGGGCGGGGAGCAGTACTTC	CASSFPAGGEQYF
NA	TRBV7-2	TRBJ2-4	NA	TGTGCCAGCAGCTTATACCCTACGCACATTCAGTACTTC	CASSLYPTHIQYF
NA	TRBV19	TRBJ2-7	TRBD2	TGTGCCAGTAGGACTAGCGGGAGTAACGAGCAGTACTTC	CASRTSGSNEQYF
few	TRBV29-1	TRBJ2-5	NA	TGCAGCGTTGGTAGAGGGGAGACCCAGTACTTC	CSVGRGETQYF
NA	TRBV29-1	TRBJ1-1	TRBD1	TGCAGCGTTGGGACCGGGACAGGGGACAACACTGAAGCTTTCTTT	CSVGTGTGDNTEAFF
NA	TRBV29-1	TRBJ2-5	TRBD1	TGCAGCGTTGACCAGGGGGCAGGGGAGACCCAGTACTTC	CSVDQGAGETQYF
few	TRBV9	TRBJ2-1	NA	TGTGCCAGCAGCGTGGGCGGGATAATCAATGAGCAGTTCTTC	CASSVGGIINEQFF
NA	TRBV28	TRBJ2-6	TRBD2	TGTGCCAGCAGTCCAATAACGGGACTAGTGGGCTCTGGGGCCAACGTCCTGACTTTC	CASSPITGLVGSGANVLTF
few	TRBV30	TRBJ2-4	NA	TGTGCCTGGAGTGCGCTAGTGGGAAACATTCAGTACTTC	CAWSALVGNIQYF
NA	TRBV18	TRBJ1-1	NA	TGTGCCAGCTCACCCCCAGGAGGGATGGAAAGGAAAGCTTTCTTT	CASSPPGGMERKAFF
few	TRBV20-1	TRBJ2-1	NA	TGCAGTGCTAGACCCTTGTATGAGCAGTTCTTC	CSARPLYEQFF
few	TRBV5-1	TRBJ1-2	TRBD1	TGCGCCAGCAGCTTATCGGACAGGGTCTACGGCTACACCTTC	CASSLSDRVYGYTF
NA	TRBV5-6	TRBJ2-7	TRBD1	TGTGCCAGCAGCTTCCCCGGGACAGGGGCCTACGAGCAGTACTTC	CASSFPGTGAYEQYF
few	TRBV30	TRBJ1-5	NA	TGTGCCTGGAGCAGGGCAGGGAGCAATCAGCCCCAGCATTTT	CAWSRAGSNQPQHF
NA	TRBV5-1	TRBJ1-1	TRBD1	TGCGCCAGCAGCACGGGACAGGGGGCGAATACTGAAGCTTTCTTT	CASSTGQGANTEAFF
NA	TRBV7-9	TRBJ2-7	TRBD2	TGTGCCAGCAGCCCCGGGAGGGTACCCTCCTACGAGCAGTACTTC	CASSPGRVPSYEQYF
NA	TRBV5-1	TRBJ1-2	TRBD1	TGCGCCAGCAGCTTGGACGGACAGGGGTATGATGGCTACACCTTC	CASSLDGQGYDGYTF
NA	TRBV6-5	TRBJ1-5	NA	TGTGCCAGCAGTTATAGTAGCAATCAGCCCCAGCATTTT	CASSYSSNQPQHF
NA	TRBV7-2	TRBJ2-1	NA	TGTGCCAGCAGCTTAGCGCAGATTAACAATGAGCAGTTCTTC	CASSLAQINNEQFF